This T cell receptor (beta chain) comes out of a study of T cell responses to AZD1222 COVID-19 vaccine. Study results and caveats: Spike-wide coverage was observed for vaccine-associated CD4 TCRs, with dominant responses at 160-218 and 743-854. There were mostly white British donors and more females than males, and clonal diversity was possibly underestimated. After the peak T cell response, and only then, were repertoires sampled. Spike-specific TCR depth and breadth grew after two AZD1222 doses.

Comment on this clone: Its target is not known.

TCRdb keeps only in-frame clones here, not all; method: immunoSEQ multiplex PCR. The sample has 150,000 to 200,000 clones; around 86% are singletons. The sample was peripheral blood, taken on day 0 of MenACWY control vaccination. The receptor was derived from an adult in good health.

CDR3 sequence reads: CASSLGGASYEQYF. CDR3 in DNA: TGTGCCAGCAGCTTAGGGGGGGCGTCCTACGAGCAGTACTTC. This rearrangement joins TRBV11-2 to TRBJ2-7; D tentatively reads TRBD1 or TRBD2 (6 bases each). V was pared by 1 base and J by 1 base, with 8 bases between. Germline V gene sequence: CDR1 SGHAT, CDR2 FQNNGV. CDR3 length: 14 amino acids. The full variable domain, rest sourced from reference TRBV11-2 and TRBJ2-7, is EAGVAQSPRYKIIEKRQSVAFWCNPISGHATLYWYQQILGQGPKLLIQFQNNGVVDDSQLPKDRFSAERLKGVDSTLKIQPAKLEDSAVYLCASSLGGASYEQYFGPGTRLTVT.